This is a list of T cell receptor beta chains from one sample in a study of CD8+ T cells in alopecia areata. Data came from immunoSEQ multiplex PCR; TCRdb stores just in-frame clones and leaves some out. The sample lists 80,000 to 100,000 clones; around 44% were seen once. This specimen consisted of CD8+ T cells sorted from blood, obtained at week 24, from a patient treated with tofacitinib. These receptors originate from a human donor with alopecia areata. Each CDR3 is given with its conserved first and last residue. The D gene is left open where the match is weak. Expanded clones are given a class, and other clones once, few, many or no size at all.

clone_size	d_call	j_call	v_call	cdr3_aa	cdr3_nt
few	-	TRBJ2-2	TRBV11-1	CASSLTGTTNTGELFF	TGTGCCAGCAGCTTAACGGGGACAACGAACACCGGGGAGCTGTTTTTT
-	-	TRBJ2-7	TRBV27	CASSLTGENEQYF	TGTGCCAGCAGTTTAACCGGGGAAAACGAGCAGTACTTC
once	-	TRBJ2-7	TRBV7-2	CASSLLVEQYF	TGTGCCAGCAGCTTACTAGTCGAGCAGTACTTC
once	TRBD2	TRBJ2-1	TRBV9	CASSGGLASDEQFF	TGTGCCAGCAGCGGAGGACTAGCGAGTGATGAGCAGTTCTTC
few	-	TRBJ2-5	TRBV7-9	CASSPMGETQYF	TGTGCCAGCAGCCCCATGGGGGAGACCCAGTACTTC
-	-	TRBJ2-7	TRBV27	CASSNRGGVNEQYF	TGTGCCAGCAGCAACAGAGGGGGAGTGAACGAGCAGTACTTC
-	TRBD1	TRBJ2-5	TRBV27	CASKEQGTETQYF	TGTGCCAGCAAGGAACAGGGGACAGAGACCCAGTACTTC
-	-	TRBJ2-7	TRBV20-1	CSAYQGWEQYF	TGCAGTGCTTATCAGGGGTGGGAGCAGTACTTC
few	TRBD1	TRBJ2-7	TRBV29-1	CSVDASGTGGDEQYF	TGCAGCGTTGATGCTTCTGGGACAGGGGGTGACGAGCAGTACTTC
few	TRBD1	TRBJ2-6	TRBV7-9	CASSLQGAGANVLTF	TGTGCCAGCAGCCTACAGGGGGCTGGGGCCAACGTCCTGACTTTC
-	-	TRBJ1-1	TRBV4-3	CASSQVGNTEAFF	TGCGCCAGCAGCCAAGTCGGCAACACTGAAGCTTTCTTT
-	TRBD2	TRBJ2-1	TRBV7-2	CASSPLRTSGIWNEQFF	TGTGCCAGCAGCCCCCTCCGGACTAGCGGGATCTGGAATGAGCAGTTCTTC
-	-	TRBJ2-7	TRBV7-9	CASSLTGTYEQYF	TGTGCCAGCAGCTTAACCGGGACCTACGAGCAGTACTTC
-	-	TRBJ2-7	TRBV4-1	CASSQGIEWEQYF	TGCGCCAGCAGCCAAGGAATCGAGTGGGAGCAGTACTTC
-	TRBD1	TRBJ1-5	TRBV28	CASSLRTGSRDSNQPQHF	TGTGCCAGCAGTTTAAGGACAGGGTCGCGGGATAGCAATCAGCCCCAGCATTTT
-	-	TRBJ2-7	TRBV5-1	CASSLITPGSYEQYF	TGCGCCAGCAGCTTAATAACCCCGGGCTCCTACGAGCAGTACTTC
-	-	TRBJ1-2	TRBV19	CASSIGYGYTF	TGTGCCAGTAGTATAGGCTATGGCTACACCTTC
many	TRBD2	TRBJ2-3	TRBV5-6	CASSLGRLAGFTDTQYF	TGTGCCAGCAGCTTGGGAAGGCTAGCGGGTTTCACAGATACGCAGTATTTT
-	TRBD2	TRBJ2-2	TRBV5-1	CASSLSGAGELFF	TGCGCCAGCAGCTTGAGCGGGGCCGGGGAGCTGTTTTTT
few	-	TRBJ2-7	TRBV5-1	CASSLFGGTGDEQYF	TGCGCCAGCAGCTTGTTTGGGGGAACGGGAGACGAGCAGTACTTC
-	TRBD2	TRBJ2-1	TRBV30	CAWVLAGNEQFF	TGTGCCTGGGTACTAGCGGGTAATGAGCAGTTCTTC
-	-	TRBJ2-7	TRBV11-3	CASSSGRLGDYEQYF	TGTGCCAGCAGCTCGGGACGGCTGGGGGACTACGAGCAGTACTTC
-	-	TRBJ1-2	TRBV29-1	CSVEADNRGYTF	TGCAGCGTTGAAGCTGACAACCGTGGCTACACCTTC
few	-	TRBJ2-3	TRBV27	CASSLRWETTDTQYF	TGTGCCAGCAGTTTAAGGTGGGAAACCACAGATACGCAGTATTTT
-	TRBD1	TRBJ2-2	TRBV6-5	CATSRDRGNTGELFF	TGTGCCACTTCCCGGGACAGGGGTAACACCGGGGAGCTGTTTTTT
-	-	TRBJ1-1	TRBV12-5	CASGFGNTEAFF	TGTGCTAGTGGTTTTGGAAACACTGAAGCTTTCTTT
-	-	TRBJ2-1	TRBV4-1	CASAATDSYNEQFF	TGTGCCAGCGCTGCGACGGACTCCTACAATGAGCAGTTCTTC
-	-	TRBJ2-2	TRBV19	CASSMIRATGELFF	TGTGCCAGTAGTATGATCAGGGCCACCGGGGAGCTGTTTTTT
-	-	TRBJ1-2	TRBV6-5	CASSYVGGRGGYTF	TGTGCCAGCAGTTACGTGGGGGGAAGAGGCGGCTACACCTTC
-	-	TRBJ2-7	TRBV7-9	CASSDRRSHEQYF	TGTGCCAGCAGCGATCGAAGAAGCCACGAGCAGTACTTC
-	-	TRBJ2-1	TRBV27	CASSLRGNEQFF	TGTGCCAGCAGTTTACGAGGTAATGAGCAGTTCTTC
-	-	TRBJ1-5	TRBV2	CASSEEQAGNQPQHF	TGTGCCAGCAGTGAGGAACAGGCGGGCAATCAGCCCCAGCATTTT
-	-	TRBJ2-1	TRBV29-1	CSVEKRAGAEQFF	TGCAGCGTAGAAAAAAGGGCCGGTGCCGAGCAGTTCTTC
few	TRBD2	TRBJ2-1	TRBV6-1	CASSETLAEGHYNEQFF	TGTGCCAGCAGCGAAACCCTAGCGGAGGGGCACTACAATGAGCAGTTCTTC
-	-	TRBJ1-5	TRBV7-9	CASSPGQGGNQPQHF	TGTGCCAGCAGCCCTGGGCAGGGAGGCAATCAGCCCCAGCATTTT
few	-	TRBJ2-7	TRBV27	CASSLGSTGEQYF	TGTGCCAGCAGTTTAGGGTCCACGGGGGAGCAGTACTTC
few	-	TRBJ2-2	TRBV7-9	CASSLPQQDRTGELFF	TGTGCCAGCAGCTTACCACAGCAAGACAGAACCGGGGAGCTGTTTTTT
few	-	TRBJ1-5	TRBV28	CASSRSGRVNQPQHF	TGTGCCAGCAGCCGATCCGGTAGGGTCAATCAGCCCCAGCATTTT
-	-	TRBJ2-2	TRBV27	CASKSMGPNTGELFF	TGTGCCAGCAAGTCCATGGGTCCCAACACCGGGGAGCTGTTTTTT
-	-	TRBJ1-2	TRBV9	CASSNGGYGYTF	TGTGCCAGCAGCAACGGGGGTTATGGCTACACCTTC
-	TRBD1	TRBJ2-5	TRBV30	CAWRQGRETQYF	TGTGCCTGGAGACAGGGGAGAGAGACCCAGTACTTC
-	TRBD2	TRBJ2-7	TRBV27	CASSAGVGSYEQYF	TGTGCCAGCAGCGCGGGAGTAGGCTCCTACGAGCAGTACTTC
-	TRBD2	TRBJ2-3	TRBV25-1	CASSLGTSGPDTQYF	TGTGCCAGCAGTTTGGGGACTAGCGGTCCAGATACGCAGTATTTT
few	TRBD2	TRBJ2-7	TRBV6-6	CASSYPLAGGEQYF	TGTGCCAGCAGTTATCCGCTAGCGGGAGGCGAGCAGTACTTC
-	TRBD2	TRBJ2-7	TRBV5-1	CASSLGLAGVREQYF	TGCGCCAGCAGCCTGGGACTAGCGGGAGTTCGGGAGCAGTACTTC
-	-	TRBJ2-2	TRBV9	CASSVGRTGAGELFF	TGTGCCAGCAGCGTCGGACGAACGGGGGCCGGGGAGCTGTTTTTT
few	-	TRBJ2-2	TRBV28	CASSVGGTGELFF	TGTGCCAGCAGTGTAGGAGGTACCGGGGAGCTGTTTTTT
-	TRBD1	TRBJ1-1	TRBV9	CASSGRTGAPFTEAFF	TGTGCCAGCAGCGGACGGACAGGGGCCCCTTTCACTGAAGCTTTCTTT
-	-	TRBJ1-1	TRBV27	CASSSSYTEAFF	TGTGCCAGCAGTTCCAGCTACACTGAAGCTTTCTTT
-	TRBD2	TRBJ2-3	TRBV5-1	CASSLRASGIDTQYF	TGCGCCAGCAGCTTGAGGGCTAGCGGGATAGATACGCAGTATTTT
once	TRBD1	TRBJ1-5	TRBV6-4	CASSIQGAGNQPQHF	TGTGCCAGCAGTATACAGGGGGCGGGCAATCAGCCCCAGCATTTT
few	TRBD2	TRBJ2-3	TRBV5-1	CASSSPLAGVPDTQYF	TGCGCCAGCAGCTCCCCACTAGCGGGAGTCCCAGATACGCAGTATTTT
medium-sized	TRBD2	TRBJ2-7	TRBV2	CASNPRWGGTYEQYF	TGTGCCAGCAACCCCAGATGGGGGGGGACCTACGAGCAGTACTTC
-	-	TRBJ1-5	TRBV30	CAWSVGSNQPQHF	TGTGCCTGGAGTGTAGGGAGCAATCAGCCCCAGCATTTT
-	-	TRBJ2-2	TRBV29-1	CSVVGEPTGELFF	TGCAGCGTTGTGGGCGAGCCAACCGGGGAGCTGTTTTTT
-	-	TRBJ2-1	TRBV2	CASSRDIQFF	TGTGCCAGCAGCCGGGACATTCAGTTCTTC
few	-	TRBJ2-1	TRBV5-1	CASSWGGINEQFF	TGCGCCAGCAGCTGGGGCGGGATCAATGAGCAGTTCTTC
-	-	TRBJ2-5	TRBV29-1	CSVDVDQETQYF	TGCAGCGTTGATGTGGACCAAGAGACCCAGTACTTC
-	-	TRBJ2-6	TRBV6-5	CASSYVGANVLTF	TGTGCCAGCAGTTACGTCGGGGCCAACGTCCTGACTTTC